This T cell receptor beta chain was identified in a study of T cells in Graves' hyperthyroidism and ophthalmopathy. Germline assignment: CDR1 MNHGY and CDR2 SAAAGT. This CDR3 comprises 13 residues. V lost 5 bases and J lost 7, with 12 bases in between. Amplified TCR beta CDR3 regions came from RNA transcripts. During a first-round RT-PCR of the TCR CDR3, the HTBI primer set was used. TCRdb itself ran the multiplex PCR reads through MiXCR, one entry per CDR3 protein. The sample yields approximately 510,000 distinct CDR3 sequences, about a fifth seen once. This clonotype was obtained from a young man with Graves' hyperthyroidism. The chain combines TRBV6-8 with TRBJ1-5, with a weak D call TRBD1 (5 bases). Source material: blood. The CDR3 loop is CASSPIRGQPQHF. For the CDR3, the DNA is TGTGCCAGCAGTCCCATCCGGGGCCAGCCCCAGCATTTT.